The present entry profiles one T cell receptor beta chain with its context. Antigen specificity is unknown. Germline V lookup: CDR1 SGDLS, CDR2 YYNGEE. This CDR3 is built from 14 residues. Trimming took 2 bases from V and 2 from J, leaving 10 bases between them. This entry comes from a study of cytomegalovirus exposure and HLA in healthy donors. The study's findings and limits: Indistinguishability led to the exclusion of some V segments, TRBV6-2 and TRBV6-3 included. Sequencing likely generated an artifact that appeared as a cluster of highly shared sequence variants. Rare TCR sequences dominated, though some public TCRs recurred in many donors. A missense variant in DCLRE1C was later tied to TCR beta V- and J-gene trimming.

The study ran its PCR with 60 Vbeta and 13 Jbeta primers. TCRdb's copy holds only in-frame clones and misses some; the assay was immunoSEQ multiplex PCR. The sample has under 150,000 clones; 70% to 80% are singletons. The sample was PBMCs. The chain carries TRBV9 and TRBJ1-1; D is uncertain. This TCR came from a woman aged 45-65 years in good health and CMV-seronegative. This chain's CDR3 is CASSVAGPNTEAFF. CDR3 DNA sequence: TGTGCCAGCAGCGTCGCTGGGCCCAACACTGAAGCTTTCTTT. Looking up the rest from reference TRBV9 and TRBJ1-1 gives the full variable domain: DSGVTQTPKHLITATGQRVTLRCSPRSGDLSVYWYQQSLDQGLQFLIQYYNGEERAKGNILERFSAQQFPDLHSELNLSSLELGDSALYFCASSVAGPNTEAFFGQGTRLTVV.